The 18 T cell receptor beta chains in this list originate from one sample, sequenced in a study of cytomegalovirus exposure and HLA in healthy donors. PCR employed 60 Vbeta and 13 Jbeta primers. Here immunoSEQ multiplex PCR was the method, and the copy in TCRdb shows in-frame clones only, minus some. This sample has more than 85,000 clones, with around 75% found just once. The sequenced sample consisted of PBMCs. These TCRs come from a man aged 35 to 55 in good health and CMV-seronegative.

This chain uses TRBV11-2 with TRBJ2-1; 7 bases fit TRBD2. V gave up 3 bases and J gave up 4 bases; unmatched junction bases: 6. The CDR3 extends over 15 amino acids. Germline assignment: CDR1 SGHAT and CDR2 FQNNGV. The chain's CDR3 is CASSFRLAEYNEQFF. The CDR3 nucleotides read TGTGCCAGCAGCTTTCGCCTAGCGGAGTACAATGAGCAGTTCTTC. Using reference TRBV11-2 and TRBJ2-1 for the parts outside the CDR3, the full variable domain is EAGVAQSPRYKIIEKRQSVAFWCNPISGHATLYWYQQILGQGPKLLIQFQNNGVVDDSQLPKDRFSAERLKGVDSTLKIQPAKLEDSAVYLCASSFRLAEYNEQFFGPGTRLTVL.

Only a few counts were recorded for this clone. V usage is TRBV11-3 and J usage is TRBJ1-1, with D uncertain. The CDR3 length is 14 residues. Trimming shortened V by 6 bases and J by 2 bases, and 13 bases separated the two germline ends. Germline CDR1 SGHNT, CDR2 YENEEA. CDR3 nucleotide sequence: TGTGCCAGCAGACCCGGTGACACAAACACTGAAGCTTTCTTT. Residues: CASRPGDTNTEAFF.

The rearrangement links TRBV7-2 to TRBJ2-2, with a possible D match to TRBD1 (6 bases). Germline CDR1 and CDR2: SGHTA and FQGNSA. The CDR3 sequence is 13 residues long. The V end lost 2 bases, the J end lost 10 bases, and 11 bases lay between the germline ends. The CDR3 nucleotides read TGTGCCAGCAGCTTAATGGGGGCAACGGAGCTGTTTTTT. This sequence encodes CASSLMGATELFF.

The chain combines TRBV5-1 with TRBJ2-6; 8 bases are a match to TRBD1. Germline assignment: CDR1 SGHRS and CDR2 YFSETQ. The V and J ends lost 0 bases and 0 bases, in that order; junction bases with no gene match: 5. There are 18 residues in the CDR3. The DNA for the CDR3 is TGCGCCAGCAGCTTGGCGTGGACAGGGCGCTCTGGGGCCAACGTCCTGACTTTC. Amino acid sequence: CASSLAWTGRSGANVLTF.

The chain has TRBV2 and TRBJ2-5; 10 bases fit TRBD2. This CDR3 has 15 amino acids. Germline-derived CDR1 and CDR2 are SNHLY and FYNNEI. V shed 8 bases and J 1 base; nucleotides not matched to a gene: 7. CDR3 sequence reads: CASQREGSPQETQYF. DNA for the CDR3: TGTGCCAGCCAGCGGGAGGGGTCCCCCCAAGAGACCCAGTACTTC.

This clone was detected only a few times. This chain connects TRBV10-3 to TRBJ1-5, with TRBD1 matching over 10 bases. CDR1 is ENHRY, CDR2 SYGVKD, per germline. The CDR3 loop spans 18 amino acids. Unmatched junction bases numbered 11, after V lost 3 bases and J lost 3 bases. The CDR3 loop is CAISDLGQGKSINQPQHF. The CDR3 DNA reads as TGTGCCATCAGTGATCTGGGACAGGGGAAATCTATCAATCAGCCCCAGCATTTT.

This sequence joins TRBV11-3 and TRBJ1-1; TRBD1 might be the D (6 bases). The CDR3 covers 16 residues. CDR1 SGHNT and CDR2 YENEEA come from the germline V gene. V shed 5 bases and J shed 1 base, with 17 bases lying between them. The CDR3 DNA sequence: TGTGCCAGCAGCCCGGATGGCAGGGGCGGGAACACTGAAGCTTTCTTT. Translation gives CASSPDGRGGNTEAFF.

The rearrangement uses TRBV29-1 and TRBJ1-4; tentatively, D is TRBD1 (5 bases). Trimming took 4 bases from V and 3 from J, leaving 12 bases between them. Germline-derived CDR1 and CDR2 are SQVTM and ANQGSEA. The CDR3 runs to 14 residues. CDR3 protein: CSVVQGISNEKLFF. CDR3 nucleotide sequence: TGCAGCGTTGTTCAGGGTATATCTAATGAAAAACTGTTTTTT.

The CDR3 coding sequence is TGTGCCAGCAGTTACGGGACAACTAACTATGGCTACACCTTC. As protein: CASSYGTTNYGYTF. The V call is TRBV6-5, the J call TRBJ1-2; D might be TRBD1 (6 bases). The V gene's germline CDR1 is MNHEY and CDR2 SVGAGI. Trimming removed 2 bases at V and 0 bases at J, with 7 bases between. There are 14 residues in the CDR3.

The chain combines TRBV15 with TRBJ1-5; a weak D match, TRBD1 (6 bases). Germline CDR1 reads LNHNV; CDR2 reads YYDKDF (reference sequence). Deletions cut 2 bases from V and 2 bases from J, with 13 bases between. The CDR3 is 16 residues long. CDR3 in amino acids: CATSRTGFSGNQPQHF. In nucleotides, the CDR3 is TGTGCCACCAGCAGAACAGGGTTCTCAGGCAATCAGCCCCAGCATTTT. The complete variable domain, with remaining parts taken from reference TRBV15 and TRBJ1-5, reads DAMVIQNPRYQVTQFGKPVTLSCSQTLNHNVMYWYQQKSSQAPKLLFHYYDKDFNNEADTPDNFQSRRPNTSFCFLDIRSPGLGDTAMYLCATSRTGFSGNQPQHFGDGTRLSIL.

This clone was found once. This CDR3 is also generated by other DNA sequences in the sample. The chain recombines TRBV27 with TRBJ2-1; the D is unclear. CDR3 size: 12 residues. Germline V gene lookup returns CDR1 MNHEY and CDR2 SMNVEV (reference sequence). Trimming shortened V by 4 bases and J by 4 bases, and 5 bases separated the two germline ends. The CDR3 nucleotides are TGTGCCAGCAGTTCGTTATACAATGAGCAGTTCTTC. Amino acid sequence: CASSSLYNEQFF.

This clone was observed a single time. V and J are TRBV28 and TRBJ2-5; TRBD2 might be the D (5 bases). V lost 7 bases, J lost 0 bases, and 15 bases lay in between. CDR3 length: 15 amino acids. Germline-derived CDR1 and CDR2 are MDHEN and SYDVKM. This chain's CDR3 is CASNSLGGNQETQYF. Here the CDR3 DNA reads TGTGCCAGCAATTCACTAGGAGGCAACCAAGAGACCCAGTACTTC.

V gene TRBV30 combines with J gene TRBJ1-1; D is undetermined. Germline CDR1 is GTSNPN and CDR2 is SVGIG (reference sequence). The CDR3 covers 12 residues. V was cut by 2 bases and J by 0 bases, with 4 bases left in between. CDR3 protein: CAWSFMNTEAFF. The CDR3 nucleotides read TGTGCCTGGAGTTTCATGAACACTGAAGCTTTCTTT.

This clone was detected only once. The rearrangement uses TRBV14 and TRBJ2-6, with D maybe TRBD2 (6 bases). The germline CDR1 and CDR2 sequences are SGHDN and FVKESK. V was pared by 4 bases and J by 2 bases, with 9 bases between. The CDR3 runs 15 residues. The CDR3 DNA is TGTGCCAGCAGCCTTGGAGGGGCTGGGGCCAACGTCCTGACTTTC. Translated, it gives CASSLGGAGANVLTF.

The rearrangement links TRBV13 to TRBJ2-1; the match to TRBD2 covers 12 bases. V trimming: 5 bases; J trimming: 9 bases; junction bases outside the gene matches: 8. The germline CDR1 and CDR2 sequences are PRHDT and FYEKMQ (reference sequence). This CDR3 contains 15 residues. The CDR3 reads CASSATSGSFAEQFF. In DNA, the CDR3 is TGTGCCAGCAGCGCGACTAGCGGGAGTTTTGCTGAGCAGTTCTTC. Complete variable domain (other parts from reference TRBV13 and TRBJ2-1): AAGVIQSPRHLIKEKRETATLKCYPIPRHDTVYWYQQGPGQDPQFLISFYEKMQSDKGSIPDRFSAQQFSDYHSELNMSSLELGDSALYFCASSATSGSFAEQFFGPGTRLTVL.

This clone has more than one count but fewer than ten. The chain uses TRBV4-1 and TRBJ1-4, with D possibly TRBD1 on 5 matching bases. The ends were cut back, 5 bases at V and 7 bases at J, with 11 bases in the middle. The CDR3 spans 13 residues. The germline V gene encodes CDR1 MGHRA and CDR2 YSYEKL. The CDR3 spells CASSWDGSEKLFF. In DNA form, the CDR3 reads TGCGCCAGCAGCTGGGACGGGAGTGAAAAACTGTTTTTT.

The CDR3 nucleotides are TGCGCCAGCAGCTTGACGGGAGGGGTGAACACCGGGGAGCTGTTTTTT. This encodes CASSLTGGVNTGELFF. The chain carries TRBV5-1 and TRBJ2-2; 8 positions agree with TRBD2. Germline CDR1 is SGHRS and CDR2 is YFSETQ. The CDR3 has 16 residues. After removal of 1 base from V and 1 base from J, the junction contained 3 bases not matched to a gene. The full variable domain, in which reference TRBV5-1 and TRBJ2-2 provide the parts outside the CDR3, is KAGVTQTPRYLIKTRGQQVTLSCSPISGHRSVSWYQQTPGQGLQFLFEYFSETQRNKGNFPGRFSGRQFSNSRSEMNVSTLELGDSALYLCASSLTGGVNTGELFFGEGSRLTVL.

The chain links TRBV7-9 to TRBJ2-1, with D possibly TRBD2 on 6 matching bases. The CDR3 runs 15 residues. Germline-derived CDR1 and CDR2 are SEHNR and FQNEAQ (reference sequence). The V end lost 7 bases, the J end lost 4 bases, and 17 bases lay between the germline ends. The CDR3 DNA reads TGTGCCAGCATCGAAGGACTACTGGGGTACAATGAGCAGTTCTTC. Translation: CASIEGLLGYNEQFF.